Each of the 27 T cell receptor beta chains below was sequenced from the same sample in a study of shared clonotypes between healthy human individuals. TCRdb's table, derived via immunoSEQ multiplex PCR, lists solely in-frame clones and lacks some. The sample shows about a million clones, around 77% of them seen only once. Sequenced input: memory CD4+ T cells from PBMCs. Stated subset: CD45RA-negative fraction. Receptors originate from a man younger than 35 in good health. Some clones in this sample may be carry-over from other donors' samples.

The rearrangement uses TRBV7-9 and TRBJ1-2; 9 bases match TRBD1. V lost 5 bases, J lost 8 bases, and 9 bases stayed unmatched. Germline V gene data show CDR1 as SEHNR and CDR2 as FQNEAQ (reference sequence). The CDR3 extends over 14 amino acids. The DNA of the CDR3 is TGTGCCAGCAGCGGGACGACAGGGGGAAGCGGCTACACCTTC. It encodes CASSGTTGGSGYTF.

This clone was picked up a small number of times. The chain carries TRBV4-1 and TRBJ1-1; D unclear. This CDR3 comprises 17 residues. From germline, CDR1 is MGHRA and CDR2 YSYEKL. The V gene lost 1 base and the J gene lost 0 bases, with 15 bases spanning the gap. The CDR3 bases are TGCGCCAGCAGCCAAGGACGACAAGGGCCGATGAACACTGAAGCTTTCTTT. Its protein is CASSQGRQGPMNTEAFF.

A word on this clone: The same CDR3 arises from other DNA sequences in this sample as well. This chain joins TRBV6-5 and TRBJ2-7, with 11 bases matching TRBD2. From germline, CDR1 is MNHEY and CDR2 SVGAGI. Trimming at V came to 6 bases and at J to 2 bases, leaving 3 bases not matched to a gene. The CDR3 length is 14 residues. CDR3 loop: CASRRTSGPYEQYF. The CDR3 DNA reads as TGTGCCAGCAGGAGGACTAGCGGGCCCTACGAGCAGTACTTC.

This clone appeared a few times. This may be a read error: a much more frequent sequence differs by one nucleotide. The genes are TRBV4-2 and TRBJ2-5; D call uncertain. There are 12 residues in the CDR3. The germline V gene has CDR1 LGHNA and CDR2 YNFKEQ. The V gene lost 2 bases and the J gene lost 4 bases, with 5 bases spanning the gap. The CDR3 region has the DNA TGTGCCAGCAGCCAACTTGGAGAGACCCAGTACTTC. Residues: CASSQLGETQYF.

This chain connects TRBV2 to TRBJ1-5; D gene ambiguous. Germline CDR1 SNHLY, CDR2 FYNNEI. The ends were cut back, 8 bases at V and 6 bases at J, with 14 bases in the middle. CDR3 length equals 13 residues. In DNA form, the CDR3 reads TGTGCCAGCTCATACAATCCTAGTCAGCCCCAGCATTTT. Its protein product is CASSYNPSQPQHF.

J is TRBJ2-1 and V is TRBV5-1; TRBD1 matches 11 bases. Per the germline V gene, CDR1 is SGHRS and CDR2 is YFSETQ. The CDR3 is 15 amino acids. Trimming removed 5 bases from V and 3 bases from J; junction bases left unmatched: 4. CDR3 loop: CASSRGQGDYNEQFF. CDR3 coding DNA: TGCGCCAGCAGTCGGGGACAGGGGGACTACAATGAGCAGTTCTTC.

This clone was observed a few times. V gene TRBV6-1 combines with J gene TRBJ2-4; D is unclear. CDR1 MNHNS and CDR2 SASEGT come from the germline V gene. V lost 2 bases and J 3 bases, leaving 11 bases between the germline ends. CDR3 length: 15 residues. The CDR3 sequence is CASSERAQFKNIQYF. The CDR3 DNA sequence: TGTGCCAGCAGTGAAAGGGCACAATTCAAAAACATTCAGTACTTC.

V gene TRBV28 combines with J gene TRBJ2-7; D perhaps matches TRBD1 (6 bases). Trimming removed 2 bases at V and 2 bases at J, with 10 bases between. The CDR3 covers 14 residues. Germline loops: CDR1 MDHEN, CDR2 SYDVKM. The CDR3 reads CASSLGDITYEQYF. CDR3 in DNA: TGTGCCAGCAGTTTAGGGGACATTACCTACGAGCAGTACTTC.

The chain links TRBV28 to TRBJ2-7, with D perhaps given as TRBD1 or TRBD2 (8 bases each). The CDR3 length is 14 residues. V was pared by 7 bases and J by 3 bases, with 16 bases between. The V gene's germline CDR1 is MDHEN and CDR2 SYDVKM. The CDR3 reads CASTNRGTSYEQYF. The CDR3 DNA follows: TGTGCCAGCACTAACAGGGGGACTAGCTACGAGCAGTACTTC.

The chain has TRBV5-4 and TRBJ1-2; no clear D. The germline V gene encodes CDR1 SGHNT and CDR2 YYREEE (reference sequence). Between the trimmed V and J ends, which lost 2 bases and 8 bases, there was a span of 13 bases. The CDR3 consists of 13 residues. The CDR3 sequence: CASSFGLGSGYTF. The CDR3, as DNA: TGTGCCAGCAGCTTCGGTCTGGGCTCGGGCTACACCTTC.

The chain couples TRBV5-6 to TRBJ2-3, with D possibly being TRBD1 or TRBD2 (5 bases each). V lost 0 bases and J 3 bases, leaving 11 bases between the germline ends. The CDR3 spans 15 residues. Germline loops: CDR1 SGHDT, CDR2 YYEEEE. The CDR3 sequence is CASSLAWWGTDTQYF. The CDR3 region has the DNA TGTGCCAGCAGCTTGGCCTGGTGGGGGACAGATACGCAGTATTTT.

The chain is built from TRBV10-3 and TRBJ2-7; 8 bases are a match to TRBD2. Trimming took 7 bases from V and 2 from J; bases not matched to a gene: 4. This CDR3 is 13 amino acids long. CDR1 is ENHRY, CDR2 SYGVKD, per germline. CDR3 sequence: CAITSGGTYEQYF. CDR3 in DNA: TGTGCCATCACCTCGGGAGGGACCTACGAGCAGTACTTC.

On this clone: In the same sample, other DNA sequences code for this CDR3. This rearrangement joins TRBV6-5 to TRBJ1-2; 7 nucleotides match TRBD1. Per the germline V gene, CDR1 is MNHEY and CDR2 is SVGAGI. Trimming at V came to 6 bases and at J to 8 bases, leaving 6 bases not matched to a gene. The CDR3 length is 12 residues. The CDR3 loop is CASSRRQGGYTF. Here the CDR3 DNA reads TGTGCCAGCAGCCGCAGACAGGGAGGCTACACCTTC.

The genes are TRBV4-1 and TRBJ1-5; D possibly corresponds to TRBD1 (5 bases). V shed 0 bases and J shed 0 bases, with 9 bases lying between them. From germline, CDR1 is MGHRA and CDR2 YSYEKL. The CDR3 runs to 16 residues. The CDR3 spells CASSQDGGNSNQPQHF. The CDR3 coding sequence is TGCGCCAGCAGCCAAGATGGGGGGAATAGCAATCAGCCCCAGCATTTT.

The J gene is TRBJ2-1, the V gene TRBV5-6; 12 bases agree with TRBD2. The CDR3 runs to 17 residues. Trimming took 4 bases from V and 8 from J; bases not matched to a gene: 13. The V gene's germline CDR1 is SGHDT and CDR2 YYEEEE. The chain's CDR3 is CASSRNWATSGSDEQFF. In DNA, the CDR3 is TGTGCCAGCAGCCGGAATTGGGCGACTAGCGGGAGCGATGAGCAGTTCTTC.

Remarks on this clone: At one end, the junction sequence differs from germline, possibly due to a read error. The chain is built from TRBV20-1 and TRBJ1-2; no clear D. Germline CDR1 and CDR2: DFQATT and SNEGSKA (reference sequence). This CDR3 is 11 amino acids long. In DNA, the CDR3 is TGTAGGGCGACCGCTAACTATGGCTACACCTTC. Its translation is CRATANYGYTF.

The V and J genes are TRBV7-9 and TRBJ2-7; tentative D call: TRBD2 (5 bases). Germline-derived CDR1 and CDR2 are SEHNR and FQNEAQ (reference sequence). CDR3 length equals 14 residues. Trimming pared 4 bases from V and 6 bases from J, leaving 16 bases between. CDR3: CASSYGLFTSEQYF. CDR3 coding DNA: TGTGCCAGCAGCTACGGACTTTTCACCTCCGAGCAGTACTTC. Full variable domain (remainder filled in from reference TRBV7-9 and TRBJ2-7): DTGVSQNPRHKITKRGQNVTFRCDPISEHNRLYWYRQTLGQGPEFLTYFQNEAQLEKSRLLSDRFSAERPKGSFSTLEIQRTEQGDSAMYLCASSYGLFTSEQYFGPGTRLTVT.

This chain joins TRBV5-4 and TRBJ2-7; TRBD1 agrees at 8 bases. Germline CDR1 SGHNT, CDR2 YYREEE (reference sequence). This CDR3 region has 14 residues. The V and J ends lost 9 bases and 6 bases, in that order; junction bases with no gene match: 14. The CDR3 reads CATRPRTGTLEQYF. CDR3 coding DNA: TGTGCCACCCGCCCTCGGACAGGGACCCTCGAGCAGTACTTC.

The chain combines TRBV10-3 with TRBJ2-2, with 8 bases matching TRBD1. CDR3 length: 14 residues. V was clipped by 7 bases and J by 3 bases; unmatched bases: 4. Germline CDR1 reads ENHRY; CDR2 reads SYGVKD. The CDR3 bases are TGTGCCATCAACAACAGGGGGGACACCGGGGAGCTGTTTTTT. It is translated as CAINNRGDTGELFF.

The V call is TRBV7-2, the J call TRBJ2-3, with TRBD2 identical over 13 bases. This CDR3 has 17 amino acids. Germline-derived CDR1 and CDR2 are SGHTA and FQGNSA. Trimming cost V 5 bases and J 2 bases; bases outside gene matches: 7. CDR3 sequence: CASSRRGTSGITDTQYF. The CDR3 nucleotides are TGTGCCAGCAGCCGACGGGGGACTAGCGGGATCACAGATACGCAGTATTTT.

The V gene is TRBV4-1, the J gene TRBJ2-5; 7 bases are shared with TRBD1. The CDR3 runs 15 residues. The V segment lost 2 bases and the J segment 8 bases; nucleotides outside the gene matches: 11. The germline V gene encodes CDR1 MGHRA and CDR2 YSYEKL. The CDR3 is CASSQKPGQPFTQYF. CDR3 in DNA: TGCGCCAGCAGCCAAAAACCGGGACAGCCATTTACCCAGTACTTC.

The rearrangement links TRBV18 to TRBJ1-3; a weak D match, TRBD1 (6 bases). With 3 bases removed from V and 4 bases from J, the gap between germline ends came to 16 bases. There are 16 residues in the CDR3. Germline V gene sequence: CDR1 KGHSH, CDR2 LQKENI. The DNA of the CDR3 is TGTGCCAGCTCACCGGACAGCCCGTTGAGCGGAAACACCATATATTTT. Its translation: CASSPDSPLSGNTIYF.

This clone was recorded once. The sample contains more than one DNA sequence encoding this CDR3. CDR3 loop: CASRNRGDTQYF. CDR3 DNA: TGTGCCAGCAGGAACAGGGGTGATACGCAGTATTTT. V and J are TRBV2 and TRBJ2-3, with 7 nucleotides matching TRBD1. The CDR3 is made up of 12 amino acids. Germline lookup yields CDR1 SNHLY and CDR2 FYNNEI. V was pared by 6 bases and J by 6 bases, with 3 bases of the junction left unmatched.

The rearrangement joins TRBV10-3 to TRBJ2-5; possible D gene TRBD1, 5 bases. Trimming cost V 5 bases and J 2 bases, with 9 bases left between them. Germline CDR1 and CDR2: ENHRY and SYGVKD. The CDR3 has 13 amino acids. The CDR3 reads CAISRQPQETQYF. The DNA for the CDR3 is TGTGCCATCAGTCGACAGCCTCAAGAGACCCAGTACTTC.

This clone appeared once. The chain joins TRBV4-1 to TRBJ1-5; no clear D. The CDR3 length is 15 residues. CDR1 and CDR2 (germline): MGHRA, YSYEKL. Trimming left V 1 base short and J 7 bases short, with 14 bases between. The CDR3 DNA sequence: TGCGCCAGCAGCCAAGTGGCCTCCAGTAGGCAGCCCCAGCATTTT. Translated: CASSQVASSRQPQHF.

The rearrangement links TRBV7-9 to TRBJ1-4; TRBD1 might be the D (5 bases). Germline V gives CDR1 SEHNR, CDR2 FQNEAQ (reference sequence). The CDR3 loop spans 15 amino acids. Trimming left V 5 bases short and J 7 bases short, with 17 bases between. The CDR3 here is CASSIRDQRGEKLFF. The CDR3 DNA reads as TGTGCCAGCAGCATCAGGGACCAGCGGGGTGAAAAACTGTTTTTT.

This chain joins TRBV15 and TRBJ2-5; D not certain. The germline V gene encodes CDR1 LNHNV and CDR2 YYDKDF (reference sequence). The CDR3 sequence is 15 residues long. V was clipped by 1 base and J by 2 bases, with 11 bases between them. The CDR3 spells CATSRGLGFQETQYF. CDR3 DNA sequence: TGTGCCACCAGCAGAGGGTTAGGCTTTCAAGAGACCCAGTACTTC. The variable domain in full, completed from reference TRBV15 and TRBJ2-5, reads DAMVIQNPRYQVTQFGKPVTLSCSQTLNHNVMYWYQQKSSQAPKLLFHYYDKDFNNEADTPDNFQSRRPNTSFCFLDIRSPGLGDTAMYLCATSRGLGFQETQYFGPGTRLLVL.